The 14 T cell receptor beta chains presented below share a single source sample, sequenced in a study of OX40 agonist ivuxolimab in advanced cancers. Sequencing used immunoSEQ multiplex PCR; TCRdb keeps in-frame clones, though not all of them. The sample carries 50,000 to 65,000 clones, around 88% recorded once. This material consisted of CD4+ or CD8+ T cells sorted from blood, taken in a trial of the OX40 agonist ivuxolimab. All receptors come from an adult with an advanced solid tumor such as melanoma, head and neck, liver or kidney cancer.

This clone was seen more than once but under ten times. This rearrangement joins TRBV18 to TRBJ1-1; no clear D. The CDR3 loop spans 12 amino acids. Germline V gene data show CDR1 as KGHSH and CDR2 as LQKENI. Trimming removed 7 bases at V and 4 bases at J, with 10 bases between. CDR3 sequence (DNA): TGTGCCAGCTGCGAGGGTACCACTGAAGCTTTCTTT. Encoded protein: CASCEGTTEAFF.

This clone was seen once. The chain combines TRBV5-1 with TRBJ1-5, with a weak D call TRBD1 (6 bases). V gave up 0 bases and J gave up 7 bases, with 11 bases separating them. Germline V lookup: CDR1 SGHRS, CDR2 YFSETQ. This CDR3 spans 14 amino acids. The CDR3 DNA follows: TGCGCCAGCAGCTTGGGGGCAGGGGTGCAGCCCCAGCATTTT. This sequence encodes CASSLGAGVQPQHF.

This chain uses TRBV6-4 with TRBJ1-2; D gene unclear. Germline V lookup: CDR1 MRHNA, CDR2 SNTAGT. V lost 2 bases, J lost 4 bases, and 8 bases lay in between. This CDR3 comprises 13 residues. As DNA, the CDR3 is TGTGCCAGCAGTGACCAGGTTGGCTATGGCTACACCTTC. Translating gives CASSDQVGYGYTF.

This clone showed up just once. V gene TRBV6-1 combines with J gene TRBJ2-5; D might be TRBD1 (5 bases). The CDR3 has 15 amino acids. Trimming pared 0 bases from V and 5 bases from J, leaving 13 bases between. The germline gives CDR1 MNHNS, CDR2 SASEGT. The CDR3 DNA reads TGTGCCAGCAGTGAAGCATGGGGCCGGGCGGAGACCCAGTACTTC. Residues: CASSEAWGRAETQYF.

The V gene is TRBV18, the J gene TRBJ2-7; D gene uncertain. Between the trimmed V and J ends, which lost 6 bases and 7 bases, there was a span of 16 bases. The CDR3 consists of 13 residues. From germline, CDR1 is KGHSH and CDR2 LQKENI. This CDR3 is CASSPSDTREQYF. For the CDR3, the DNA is TGTGCCAGCTCCCCCAGTGATACCCGGGAGCAGTACTTC.

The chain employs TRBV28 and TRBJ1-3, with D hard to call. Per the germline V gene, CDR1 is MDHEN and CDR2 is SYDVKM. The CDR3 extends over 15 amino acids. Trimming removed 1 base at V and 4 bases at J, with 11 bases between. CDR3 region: CASSLSLASGNTIYF. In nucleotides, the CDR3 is TGTGCCAGCAGTTTATCGCTTGCCTCCGGAAACACCATATATTTT.

CDR3 amino acids: CASATGITGELFF. The CDR3 DNA follows: TGTGCCAGCGCCACAGGGATTACCGGGGAGCTGTTTTTT. J is TRBJ2-2 and V is TRBV11-3, with D maybe TRBD1 (6 bases). The CDR3 runs 13 residues. Trimming left V 8 bases short and J 5 bases short, with 12 bases between. The germline CDR1 and CDR2 sequences are SGHNT and YENEEA.

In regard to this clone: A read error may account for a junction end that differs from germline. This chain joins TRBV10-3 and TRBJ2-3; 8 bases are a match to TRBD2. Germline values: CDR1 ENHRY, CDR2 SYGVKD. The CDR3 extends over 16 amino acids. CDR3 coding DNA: TGTGCCATCAGGGAGTCGGGAGGGGCGAAGGTGGATACGCAGTATTTT. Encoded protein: CAIRESGGAKVDTQYF.

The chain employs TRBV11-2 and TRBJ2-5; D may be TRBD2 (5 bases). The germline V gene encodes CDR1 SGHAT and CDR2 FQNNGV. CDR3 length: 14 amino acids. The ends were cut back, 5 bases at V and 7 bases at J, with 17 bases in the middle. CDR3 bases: TGTGCCAGCAGCCTATCGCAGGTTGGAGGGACCCAGTACTTC. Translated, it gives CASSLSQVGGTQYF. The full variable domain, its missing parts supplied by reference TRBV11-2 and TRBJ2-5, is EAGVAQSPRYKIIEKRQSVAFWCNPISGHATLYWYQQILGQGPKLLIQFQNNGVVDDSQLPKDRFSAERLKGVDSTLKIQPAKLEDSAVYLCASSLSQVGGTQYFGPGTRLLVL.

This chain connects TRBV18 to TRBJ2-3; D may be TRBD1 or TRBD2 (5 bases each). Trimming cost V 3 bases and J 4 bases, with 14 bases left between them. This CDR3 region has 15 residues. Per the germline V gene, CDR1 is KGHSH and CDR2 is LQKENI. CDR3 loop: CASSPGPQRADTQYF. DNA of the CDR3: TGTGCCAGCTCACCGGGACCCCAACGGGCAGATACGCAGTATTTT. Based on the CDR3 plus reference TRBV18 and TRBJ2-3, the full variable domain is NAGVMQNPRHLVRRRGQEARLRCSPMKGHSHVYWYRQLPEEGLKFMVYLQKENIIDESGMPKERFSAEFPKEGPSILRIQQVVRGDSAAYFCASSPGPQRADTQYFGPGTRLTVL.

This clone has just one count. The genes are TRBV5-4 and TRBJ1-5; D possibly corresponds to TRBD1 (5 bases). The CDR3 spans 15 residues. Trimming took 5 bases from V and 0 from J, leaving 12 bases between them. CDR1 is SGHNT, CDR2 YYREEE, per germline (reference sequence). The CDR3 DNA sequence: TGTGCCAGCAGTTCCCAGGGTAATAGCAATCAGCCCCAGCATTTT. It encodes CASSSQGNSNQPQHF.

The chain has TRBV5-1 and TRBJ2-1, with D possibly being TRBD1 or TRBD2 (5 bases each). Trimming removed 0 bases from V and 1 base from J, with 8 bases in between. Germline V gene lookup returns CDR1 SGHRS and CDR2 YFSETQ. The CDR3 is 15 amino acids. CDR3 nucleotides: TGCGCCAGCAGCTTGGTTGGGGGATCCTACAATGAGCAGTTCTTC. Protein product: CASSLVGGSYNEQFF.

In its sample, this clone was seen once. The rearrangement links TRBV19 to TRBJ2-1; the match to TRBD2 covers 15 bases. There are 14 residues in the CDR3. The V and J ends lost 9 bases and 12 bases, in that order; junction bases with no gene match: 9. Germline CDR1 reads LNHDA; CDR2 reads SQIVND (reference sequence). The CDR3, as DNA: TGTGCCAGCCGGACTAGCGGGAGGGGCAGTACGCAGTTCTTC. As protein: CASRTSGRGSTQFF.

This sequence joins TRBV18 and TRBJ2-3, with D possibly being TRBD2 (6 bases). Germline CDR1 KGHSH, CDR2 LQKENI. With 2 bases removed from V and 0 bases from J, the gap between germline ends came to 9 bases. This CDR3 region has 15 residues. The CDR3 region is CASSPSGLSTDTQYF. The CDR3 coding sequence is TGTGCCAGCTCACCATCGGGACTTAGCACAGATACGCAGTATTTT.